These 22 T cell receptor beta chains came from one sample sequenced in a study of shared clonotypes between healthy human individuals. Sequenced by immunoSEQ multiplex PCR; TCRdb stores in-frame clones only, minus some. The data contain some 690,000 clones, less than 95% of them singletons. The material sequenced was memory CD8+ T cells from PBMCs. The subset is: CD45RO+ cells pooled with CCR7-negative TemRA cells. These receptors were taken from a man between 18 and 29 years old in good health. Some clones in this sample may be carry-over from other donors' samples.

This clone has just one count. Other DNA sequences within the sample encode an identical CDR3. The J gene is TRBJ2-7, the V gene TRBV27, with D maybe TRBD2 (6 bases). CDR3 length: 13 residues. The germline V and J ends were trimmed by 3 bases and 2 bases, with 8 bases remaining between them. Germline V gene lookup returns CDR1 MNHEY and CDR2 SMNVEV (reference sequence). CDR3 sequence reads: CASSFGGTYEQYF. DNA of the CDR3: TGTGCCAGCAGTTTCGGGGGAACCTACGAGCAGTACTTC.

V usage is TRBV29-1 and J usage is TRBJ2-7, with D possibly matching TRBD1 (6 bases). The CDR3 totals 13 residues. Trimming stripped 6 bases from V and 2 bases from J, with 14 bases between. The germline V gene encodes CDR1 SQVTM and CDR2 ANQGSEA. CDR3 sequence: CSVVGQFTYEQYF. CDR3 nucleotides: TGCAGCGTGGTCGGACAGTTTACCTACGAGCAGTACTTC.

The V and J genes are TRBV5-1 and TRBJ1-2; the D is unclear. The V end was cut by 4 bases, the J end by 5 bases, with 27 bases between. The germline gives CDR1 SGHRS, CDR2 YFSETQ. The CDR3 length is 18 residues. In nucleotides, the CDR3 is TGCGCCAGCAGCCAACTAGGTAACTCCCCGCTGGGAGAATATGGCTACACCTTC. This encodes CASSQLGNSPLGEYGYTF.

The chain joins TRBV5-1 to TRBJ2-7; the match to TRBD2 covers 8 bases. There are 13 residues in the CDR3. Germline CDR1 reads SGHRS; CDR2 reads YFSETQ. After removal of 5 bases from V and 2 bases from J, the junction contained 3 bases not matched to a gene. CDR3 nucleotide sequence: TGCGCCAGCAGGGGACTAGGACCCTACGAGCAGTACTTC. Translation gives CASRGLGPYEQYF.

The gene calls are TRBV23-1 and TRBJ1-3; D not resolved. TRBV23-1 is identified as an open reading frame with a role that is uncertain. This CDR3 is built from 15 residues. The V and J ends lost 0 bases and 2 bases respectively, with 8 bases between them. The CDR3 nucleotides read TGCGCCAGCAGTCAATCCCGGACCCCTGGAAACACCATATATTTT. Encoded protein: CASSQSRTPGNTIYF.

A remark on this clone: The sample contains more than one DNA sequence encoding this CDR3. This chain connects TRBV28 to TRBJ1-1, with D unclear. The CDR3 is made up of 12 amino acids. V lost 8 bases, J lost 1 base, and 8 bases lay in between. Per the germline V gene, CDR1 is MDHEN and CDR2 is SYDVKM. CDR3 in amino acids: CASLTQNTEAFF. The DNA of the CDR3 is TGTGCCAGCCTCACCCAGAACACTGAAGCTTTCTTT.

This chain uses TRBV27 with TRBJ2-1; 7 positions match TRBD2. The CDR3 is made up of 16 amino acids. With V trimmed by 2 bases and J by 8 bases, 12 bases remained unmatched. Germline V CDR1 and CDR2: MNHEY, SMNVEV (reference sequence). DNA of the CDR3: TGTGCCAGCAGTTTAAGGGGTAGCGGGCCGGATCATGAGCAGTTCTTC. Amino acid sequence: CASSLRGSGPDHEQFF.

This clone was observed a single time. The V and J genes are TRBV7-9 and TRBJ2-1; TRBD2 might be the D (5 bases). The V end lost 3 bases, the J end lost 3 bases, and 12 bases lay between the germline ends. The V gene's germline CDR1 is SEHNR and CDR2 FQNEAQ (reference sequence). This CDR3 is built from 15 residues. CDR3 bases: TGTGCCAGCAGCTTCTCTGGACTCAACTACAATGAGCAGTTCTTC. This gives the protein CASSFSGLNYNEQFF.

The CDR3 bases are TGCAGCGTTGAAGGTCCGGGACAGGGGTTAGAAGCTTTCTTT. Translation gives CSVEGPGQGLEAFF. The chain couples TRBV29-1 to TRBJ1-1; 10 bases fit TRBD1. The V gene's germline CDR1 is SQVTM and CDR2 ANQGSEA. With V trimmed by 1 base and J by 8 bases, 7 bases remained unmatched. The length of the CDR3 is 14 residues.

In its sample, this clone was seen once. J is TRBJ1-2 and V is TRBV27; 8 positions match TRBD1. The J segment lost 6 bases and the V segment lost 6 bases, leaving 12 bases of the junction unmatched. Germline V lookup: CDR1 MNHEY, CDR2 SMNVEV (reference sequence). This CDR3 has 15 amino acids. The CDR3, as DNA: TGTGCCAGCAGATCCATCCAAACAGGGGGTAATGGCTACACCTTC. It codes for CASRSIQTGGNGYTF.

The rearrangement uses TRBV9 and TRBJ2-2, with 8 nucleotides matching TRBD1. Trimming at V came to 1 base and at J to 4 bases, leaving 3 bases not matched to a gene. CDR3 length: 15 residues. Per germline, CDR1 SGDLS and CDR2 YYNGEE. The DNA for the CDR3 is TGTGCCAGCAGCGTACAGGGGGCGCCCACCGGGGAGCTGTTTTTT. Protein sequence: CASSVQGAPTGELFF.

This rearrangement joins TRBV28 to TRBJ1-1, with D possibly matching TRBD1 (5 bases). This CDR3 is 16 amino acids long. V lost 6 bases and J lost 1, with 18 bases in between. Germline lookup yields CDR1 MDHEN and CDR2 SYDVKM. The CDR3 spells CASRPLLGLGNTEAFF. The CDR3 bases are TGTGCCAGCAGGCCATTATTGGGACTCGGGAACACTGAAGCTTTCTTT.

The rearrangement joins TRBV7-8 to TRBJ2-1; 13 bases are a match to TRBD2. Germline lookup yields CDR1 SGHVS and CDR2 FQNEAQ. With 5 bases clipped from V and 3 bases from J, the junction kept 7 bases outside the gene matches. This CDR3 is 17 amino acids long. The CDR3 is CASSEGLAGFFYNEQFF. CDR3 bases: TGTGCCAGCAGCGAGGGACTAGCGGGATTTTTCTACAATGAGCAGTTCTTC.

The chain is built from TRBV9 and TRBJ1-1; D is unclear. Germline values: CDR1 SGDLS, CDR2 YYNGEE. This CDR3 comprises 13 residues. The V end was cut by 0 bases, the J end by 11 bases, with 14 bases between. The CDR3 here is CASSVDDFTAAFF. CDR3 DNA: TGTGCCAGCAGCGTAGACGATTTCACGGCTGCTTTCTTT. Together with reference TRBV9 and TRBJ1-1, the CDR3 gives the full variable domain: DSGVTQTPKHLITATGQRVTLRCSPRSGDLSVYWYQQSLDQGLQFLIQYYNGEERAKGNILERFSAQQFPDLHSELNLSSLELGDSALYFCASSVDDFTAAFFGQGTRLTVV.

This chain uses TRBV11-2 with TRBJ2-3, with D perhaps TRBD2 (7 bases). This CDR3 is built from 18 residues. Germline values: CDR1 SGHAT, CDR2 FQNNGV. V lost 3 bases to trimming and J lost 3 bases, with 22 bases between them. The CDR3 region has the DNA TGTGCCAGCAGCTTCAGAGGGGGGGGCGGTAGCGGTACAGATACGCAGTATTTT. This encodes CASSFRGGGGSGTDTQYF.

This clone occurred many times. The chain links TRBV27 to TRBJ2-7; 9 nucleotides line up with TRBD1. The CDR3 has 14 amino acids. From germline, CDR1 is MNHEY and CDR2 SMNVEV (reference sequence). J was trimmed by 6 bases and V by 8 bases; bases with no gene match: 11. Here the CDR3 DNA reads TGTGCCAGCGGCCTGGCGGGACAGGGAGGCGAGCAGTACTTC. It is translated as CASGLAGQGGEQYF.

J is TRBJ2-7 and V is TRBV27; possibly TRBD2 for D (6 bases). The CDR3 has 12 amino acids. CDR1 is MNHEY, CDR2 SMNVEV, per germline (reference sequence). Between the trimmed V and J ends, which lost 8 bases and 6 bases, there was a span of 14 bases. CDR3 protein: CASCMLGGEQYF. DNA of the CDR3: TGTGCCAGCTGTATGTTGGGGGGCGAGCAGTACTTC.

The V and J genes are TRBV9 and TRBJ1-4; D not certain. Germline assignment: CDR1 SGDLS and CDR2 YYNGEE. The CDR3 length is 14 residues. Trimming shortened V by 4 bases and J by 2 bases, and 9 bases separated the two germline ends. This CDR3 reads CASSPDGTNEKLFF. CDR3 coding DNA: TGTGCCAGCAGCCCCGACGGGACTAATGAAAAACTGTTTTTT. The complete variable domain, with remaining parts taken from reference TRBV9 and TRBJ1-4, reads DSGVTQTPKHLITATGQRVTLRCSPRSGDLSVYWYQQSLDQGLQFLIQYYNGEERAKGNILERFSAQQFPDLHSELNLSSLELGDSALYFCASSPDGTNEKLFFGSGTQLSVL.

The CDR3 nucleotides are TGTGCCAGCAGCCGCGGGACAGCTCCTGAAGCTTTCTTT. This codes for CASSRGTAPEAFF. The chain combines TRBV9 with TRBJ1-1; 7 nucleotides line up with TRBD1. Unmatched junction bases numbered 6, after V lost 4 bases and J lost 6 bases. This CDR3 spans 13 amino acids. Germline CDR1 is SGDLS and CDR2 is YYNGEE.

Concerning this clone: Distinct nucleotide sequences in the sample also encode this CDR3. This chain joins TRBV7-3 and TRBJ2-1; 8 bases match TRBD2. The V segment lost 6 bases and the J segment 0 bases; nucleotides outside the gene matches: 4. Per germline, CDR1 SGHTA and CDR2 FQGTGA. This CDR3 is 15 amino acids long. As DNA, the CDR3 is TGTGCCAGCAGTTACAGCGGGAGCTCCTACAATGAGCAGTTCTTC. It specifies CASSYSGSSYNEQFF.

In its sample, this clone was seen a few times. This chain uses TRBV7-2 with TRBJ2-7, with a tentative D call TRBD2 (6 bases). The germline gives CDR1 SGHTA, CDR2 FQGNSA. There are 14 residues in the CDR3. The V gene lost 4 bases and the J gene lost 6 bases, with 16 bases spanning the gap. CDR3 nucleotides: TGTGCCAGCAGCTCCCCCTCCGCGGGGCCCGAGCAGTACTTC. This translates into CASSSPSAGPEQYF.

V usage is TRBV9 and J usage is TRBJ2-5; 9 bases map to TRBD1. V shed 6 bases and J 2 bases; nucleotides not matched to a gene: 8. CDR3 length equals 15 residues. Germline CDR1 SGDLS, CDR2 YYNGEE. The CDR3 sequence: CASTRWDRDQETQYF. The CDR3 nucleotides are TGTGCCAGCACCCGATGGGACAGGGATCAAGAGACCCAGTACTTC. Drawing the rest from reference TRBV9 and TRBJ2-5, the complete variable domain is DSGVTQTPKHLITATGQRVTLRCSPRSGDLSVYWYQQSLDQGLQFLIQYYNGEERAKGNILERFSAQQFPDLHSELNLSSLELGDSALYFCASTRWDRDQETQYFGPGTRLLVL.